A single T cell receptor beta chain is shown here with its context. Its specificity is not known. These data are taken from a study of regulatory dendritic cells for organ transplantation. Study information: Regulatory dendritic cells were monocyte-derived, receiving vitamin D3 on days 0 and 4 and IL-10 on day 4.

Method: immunoSEQ multiplex PCR; TCRdb's copy keeps in-frame clones and lacks some. The sample lists some 11,000 clones; roughly four fifths were seen once. General observations from the study: Naive CD4+ and CD8+ repertoires were highly diverse; memory CD8+ was most oligoclonal. Regulatory dendritic cells appeared to expand memory CD8+ clones less than mature ones.

CFSE-labeled sorted T cells met regulatory or mature dendritic cells for five to six days. The sequenced sample was memory CD4+ T cells from blood cultured with regulatory dendritic cells. Subset: CD45RO+ memory T cells. This clonotype originated in a human donor in good health.

The CDR3 sequence is CSGRARTRQETQYF. CDR3 sequence (DNA): TGCAGCGGAAGAGCCCGGACCCGACAGGAGACCCAGTACTTC. The rearrangement joins TRBV29-1 to TRBJ2-5, with D possibly TRBD1 on 5 matching bases. CDR1 is SQVTM and CDR2 is ANQGSEA in the germline V gene. The CDR3 runs 14 residues. Trimming removed 7 bases at V and 5 bases at J, with 20 bases between.